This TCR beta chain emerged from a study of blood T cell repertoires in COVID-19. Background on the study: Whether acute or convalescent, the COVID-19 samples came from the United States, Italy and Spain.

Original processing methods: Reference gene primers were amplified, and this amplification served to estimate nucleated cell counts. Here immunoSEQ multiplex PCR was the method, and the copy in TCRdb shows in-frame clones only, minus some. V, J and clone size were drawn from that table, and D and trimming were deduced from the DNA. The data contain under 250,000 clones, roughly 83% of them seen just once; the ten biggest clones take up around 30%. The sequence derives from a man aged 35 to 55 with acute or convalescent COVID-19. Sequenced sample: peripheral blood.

The CDR3 DNA is TGTGCCAGCAGGCCCCCAACAGGGATCGGGGAGCTGTTTTTT. Residues: CASRPPTGIGELFF. The chain uses TRBV6-5 and TRBJ2-2; D is possibly TRBD1 (6 bases). The CDR3 covers 14 residues. Germline CDR1 reads MNHEY; CDR2 reads SVGAGI. Trimming removed 6 bases at V and 7 bases at J, with 15 bases between.